A selection of T cell receptor beta chains follows, all from one sample in a study of blood T cell repertoires in COVID-19. The assay was immunoSEQ multiplex PCR, and TCRdb's table has in-frame clones only and misses some. The sample has 190,000 or so clones, just under 90% seen once. Sequencing was performed on peripheral blood. The receptors derive from a woman between 18 and 30 years old who had recovered from COVID-19. CDR3s include the opening cysteine and the closing phenylalanine or tryptophan. The order of the fields is J gene, D gene, V gene, clone size, CDR3 DNA, CDR3 protein. A D gene is named only where the DNA matches it firmly. Not every row has a clone size; where given, it reads once, few, many or a size class.

J: TRBJ1-1; D: -; V: TRBV18; size: -; DNA: TGTGCCAGCTCACGCATACAGGAGAACACTGAAGCTTTCTTT; CDR3: CASSRIQENTEAFF
J: TRBJ2-1; D: TRBD2; V: TRBV25-1; size: -; DNA: TGTGCCAGCAGATCCGGACTAGCGGGGGGTAGGGATGAGCAGTTCTTC; CDR3: CASRSGLAGGRDEQFF
J: TRBJ2-2; D: -; V: TRBV5-4; size: -; DNA: TGTGCCAGCCGGGGCGGGGCAGGGGGTACCGGGGAGCTGTTTTTT; CDR3: CASRGGAGGTGELFF
J: TRBJ2-7; D: TRBD2; V: TRBV5-4; size: -; DNA: TGTGCCAGCAGCGATCGGACTAGCGGCGAGCAGTACTTC; CDR3: CASSDRTSGEQYF
J: TRBJ2-1; D: TRBD2; V: TRBV24-1; size: -; DNA: TGTGCCACCAGTGATTTGACTAGCGGGAAGGATGAGCAGTTCTTC; CDR3: CATSDLTSGKDEQFF
J: TRBJ1-1; D: -; V: TRBV19; size: once; DNA: TGTGCCAGTACCCTTGGGAGTCAAAACACTGAAGCTTTCTTT; CDR3: CASTLGSQNTEAFF
J: TRBJ2-5; D: TRBD2; V: TRBV19; size: -; DNA: TGTGCCAGTAGACAAGCGGGGGGGTTGGAGACCCAGTACTTC; CDR3: CASRQAGGLETQYF
J: TRBJ1-2; D: -; V: TRBV5-6; size: once; DNA: TGTGCCAGCAGCTCGATACAGGATAACTATGGCTACACCTTC; CDR3: CASSSIQDNYGYTF
J: TRBJ2-7; D: TRBD1; V: TRBV5-6; size: -; DNA: TGTGCCAGCAGCTCCAGACAGGGTTTGGAGCAGTACTTC; CDR3: CASSSRQGLEQYF
J: TRBJ2-5; D: TRBD2; V: TRBV27; size: -; DNA: TGTGCCAGCAGTCAATCTAGCGGGGGGGATGAGACCCAGTACTTC; CDR3: CASSQSSGGDETQYF
J: TRBJ1-2; D: -; V: TRBV7-9; size: once; DNA: TGTGCCAGCAGCTTAGTGGGAGGGTTCATCTATGGCTACACCTTC; CDR3: CASSLVGGFIYGYTF
J: TRBJ1-1; D: -; V: TRBV5-1; size: -; DNA: TGCGCCAGCAGGGGGGGGGCCATGAACACTGAAGCTTTCTTT; CDR3: CASRGGAMNTEAFF
J: TRBJ1-1; D: TRBD1; V: TRBV4-1; size: -; DNA: TGCGCCAGCAGCCAAGACGTGAGACAGGGTGTTACTGAAGCTTTCTTT; CDR3: CASSQDVRQGVTEAFF
J: TRBJ1-1; D: TRBD1; V: TRBV9; size: -; DNA: TGTGCCAGCAGCGTCCGCCCGGGACAGGGGTTGGACACTGAAGCTTTCTTT; CDR3: CASSVRPGQGLDTEAFF
J: TRBJ2-7; D: -; V: TRBV11-3; size: -; DNA: TGTGCCAGCAGCTTAGGGACAGCGGGGGAGCAGTACTTC; CDR3: CASSLGTAGEQYF
J: TRBJ2-7; D: -; V: TRBV5-1; size: -; DNA: TGCGCCAGCAGCTTGTCTGTCCTAGGGGGTCGAAGCTCCTACGAGCAGTACTTC; CDR3: CASSLSVLGGRSSYEQYF
J: TRBJ2-1; D: -; V: TRBV4-1; size: -; DNA: TGCGCCAGCAGCAAAGTCGGGGGCTCCTACAATGAGCAGTTCTTC; CDR3: CASSKVGGSYNEQFF
J: TRBJ2-1; D: -; V: TRBV3-1/TRBV3-2; size: -; DNA: TGTGCCAGCTGCTTAGGGAGCTCCTACAATGAGCAGTTCTTC; CDR3: CASCLGSSYNEQFF
J: TRBJ2-7; D: -; V: TRBV19; size: -; DNA: TGTGCCAGTACCCCGGGGCCGGGGGGCGACGAGCAGTACTTC; CDR3: CASTPGPGGDEQYF
J: TRBJ1-2; D: TRBD1; V: TRBV9; size: -; DNA: TGTGCCAGCAGCTCTCGGACGACAGGGAACTACTATGGCTACACCTTC; CDR3: CASSSRTTGNYYGYTF
J: TRBJ1-5; D: TRBD1; V: TRBV15; size: -; DNA: TGTGCCACCAGCAGAGACCAGGGGGCAAGTCAGCCCCAGCATTTT; CDR3: CATSRDQGASQPQHF
J: TRBJ2-1; D: TRBD2; V: TRBV4-1; size: -; DNA: TGCGCCAGCAGCCATCCTAGCGGGGGGGCCGTTGAGCAGTTCTTC; CDR3: CASSHPSGGAVEQFF
J: TRBJ2-1; D: TRBD2; V: TRBV4-3; size: -; DNA: TGCGCCAGCAGCCAAGTAGGGACTAGCGGGAGTAGGGAGCAGTTCTTC; CDR3: CASSQVGTSGSREQFF
J: TRBJ2-1; D: TRBD2; V: TRBV6-2/TRBV6-3; size: once; DNA: TGTGCCAGCAGTCCCCTAACTAGCGGGAGTTACAATGAGCAGTTCTTC; CDR3: CASSPLTSGSYNEQFF
J: TRBJ2-2; D: TRBD1; V: TRBV24-1; size: -; DNA: TGTGCCACCAGTGACCCTCGACAGGGGGAGGCCGGGGAGCTGTTTTTT; CDR3: CATSDPRQGEAGELFF
J: TRBJ2-6; D: -; V: TRBV6-1; size: -; DNA: TGTGCCAGCAGTGAAGGGGGGGGCGCTGGGGCCAACGTCCTGACTTTC; CDR3: CASSEGGGAGANVLTF
J: TRBJ2-1; D: TRBD2; V: TRBV29-1; size: once; DNA: TGCAGCGTTGAAAGGGCGGGAGATCCCAATGAGCAGTTCTTC; CDR3: CSVERAGDPNEQFF
J: TRBJ2-6; D: -; V: TRBV10-1; size: -; DNA: TGCGCCAGTAATTACCTTCAGGGGCGGGGGGCCAACGTCCTGACTTTC; CDR3: CASNYLQGRGANVLTF
J: TRBJ1-1; D: -; V: TRBV5-6; size: -; DNA: TGTGCCAGCAGTATTAGTTACACTGAAGCTTTCTTT; CDR3: CASSISYTEAFF
J: TRBJ2-2; D: TRBD2; V: TRBV7-2; size: -; DNA: TGTGCCAGCAGCTTAGCTGCGGGGGGGTCGGTCGGGGAGCTGTTTTTT; CDR3: CASSLAAGGSVGELFF
J: TRBJ1-4; D: TRBD1; V: TRBV2; size: -; DNA: TGTGCCAGCAGCAGAGACGGGACAGGGGAGGAAAAACTGTTTTTT; CDR3: CASSRDGTGEEKLFF
J: TRBJ2-3; D: TRBD1; V: TRBV5-1; size: -; DNA: TGCGCCAGCAGCCGAGACAGGGTCACAGATACGCAGTATTTT; CDR3: CASSRDRVTDTQYF
J: TRBJ1-2; D: -; V: TRBV7-9; size: -; DNA: TGTGCCAGCAGCACTTCGACAGGTTTCGACTATGGCTACACCTTC; CDR3: CASSTSTGFDYGYTF
J: TRBJ1-1; D: TRBD1; V: TRBV18; size: -; DNA: TGTGCCAGCTCACCACGACAGGGCGTCACTGAAGCTTTCTTT; CDR3: CASSPRQGVTEAFF
J: TRBJ1-2; D: -; V: TRBV6-5; size: once; DNA: TGTGCCAGCAGGGCGATTACGGGACTCAACTATGGCTACACCTTC; CDR3: CASRAITGLNYGYTF
J: TRBJ1-5; D: -; V: TRBV6-2/TRBV6-3; size: -; DNA: TGTGCCAGCAGTTCCGGGGGGGGATACAATCAGCCCCAGCATTTT; CDR3: CASSSGGGYNQPQHF
J: TRBJ2-5; D: -; V: TRBV7-2; size: -; DNA: TGTGCCAGCAGCTCCCTACGGGGGGCTGAGACCCAGTACTTC; CDR3: CASSSLRGAETQYF
J: TRBJ2-1; D: -; V: TRBV27; size: -; DNA: TGTGCCAGCAGTACGTCTAACTTCCGACTTGACAATGAGCAGTTCTTC; CDR3: CASSTSNFRLDNEQFF
J: TRBJ1-1; D: -; V: TRBV6-5; size: once; DNA: TGTGCCAGCAGAAATGACAGGTCCAACACTGAAGCTTTCTTT; CDR3: CASRNDRSNTEAFF
J: TRBJ1-1; D: -; V: TRBV2; size: -; DNA: TGTGCCAGCAGTACCGGGACTCCGAACACTGAAGCTTTCTTT; CDR3: CASSTGTPNTEAFF
J: TRBJ2-1; D: -; V: TRBV5-1; size: -; DNA: TGCGCCAGCAGCTGGGGATTTGGGGGGAACCACAATGAGCAGTTCTTC; CDR3: CASSWGFGGNHNEQFF
J: TRBJ2-3; D: TRBD1; V: TRBV7-8; size: -; DNA: TGTGCCAGCAGCTTAGGATGGGGGACAGGGGACACAGATACGCAGTATTTT; CDR3: CASSLGWGTGDTDTQYF
J: TRBJ1-5; D: TRBD1; V: TRBV5-1; size: once; DNA: TGCGCCAGCAGCCTAACCGGGACAGCGAATGGTCAGCCCCAGCATTTT; CDR3: CASSLTGTANGQPQHF
J: TRBJ2-5; D: TRBD2; V: TRBV27; size: -; DNA: TGTGCCAGCGGTGTCATAGCGGGGGATCTACCTCGGACCCAGTACTTC; CDR3: CASGVIAGDLPRTQYF
J: TRBJ1-1; D: -; V: TRBV3-1/TRBV3-2; size: -; DNA: TGTGCCAGCAGCCAAGAAGGGACATGGGGGCCTCGAACTTCAGAAGCTTTCTTT; CDR3: CASSQEGTWGPRTSEAFF
J: TRBJ2-7; D: -; V: TRBV19; size: -; DNA: TGTGCCAGTAGTATCGGTCAACCGGGGGGCGACTACGAGCAGTACTTC; CDR3: CASSIGQPGGDYEQYF
J: TRBJ1-5; D: -; V: TRBV28; size: -; DNA: TGTGCCAGCAGTAGGGGGACCGTCGGGGTGCCCCAGCATTTT; CDR3: CASSRGTVGVPQHF
J: TRBJ2-5; D: -; V: TRBV9; size: -; DNA: TGTGCCAGCAGCGGCAGGGTTTCCCAAGAGACCCAGTACTTC; CDR3: CASSGRVSQETQYF
J: TRBJ1-2; D: -; V: TRBV4-3; size: -; DNA: TGCGCCAGCAGCCCCCGTAGGGGCGGCGGCTACACCTTC; CDR3: CASSPRRGGGYTF
J: TRBJ2-3; D: TRBD2; V: TRBV4-2; size: -; DNA: TGTGCCAGCAGCCAACTGGGACTAGCGGGAGGTTTACCCACAGATACGCAGTATTTT; CDR3: CASSQLGLAGGLPTDTQYF
J: TRBJ1-6; D: TRBD1; V: TRBV3-1/TRBV3-2; size: -; DNA: TGTGCCAGCAGCCAAGGTTGGACAGGGGATTCACCCCTCCACTTT; CDR3: CASSQGWTGDSPLHF
J: TRBJ1-1; D: -; V: TRBV2; size: -; DNA: TGTGCCAGCAGGTTTACAGGAAACACTGAAGCTTTCTTT; CDR3: CASRFTGNTEAFF
J: TRBJ2-5; D: -; V: TRBV4-2; size: -; DNA: TGTGCCAGCAGTCGAAAGGACTTCCAAGAGACCCAGTACTTC; CDR3: CASSRKDFQETQYF
J: TRBJ2-5; D: -; V: TRBV7-9; size: once; DNA: TGTGCCAGCAGCTTAGGGGCCGGCAGGGAAGAGACCCAGTACTTC; CDR3: CASSLGAGREETQYF
J: TRBJ1-5; D: -; V: TRBV10-1; size: few; DNA: TGCGCCAGCAGTGAGTCAATTCGACAGGCACATCAGCCCCAGCATTTT; CDR3: CASSESIRQAHQPQHF
J: TRBJ1-1; D: TRBD1; V: TRBV6-6; size: -; DNA: TGTGCCAGCAGTCGGGACAGGGGGCGCTTGGTGACTGAAGCTTTCTTT; CDR3: CASSRDRGRLVTEAFF
J: TRBJ1-3; D: -; V: TRBV21-1; size: -; DNA: TGTGCCAGCAGCAAATTGTTCAGGACAGAGAATCTCTCTGGAAACACCATATATTTT; CDR3: CASSKLFRTENLSGNTIYF
J: TRBJ1-1; D: -; V: TRBV12-3/TRBV12-4; size: -; DNA: TGTGCCAGCAGTCCAACAGGGTCCACTGAAGCTTTCTTT; CDR3: CASSPTGSTEAFF
J: TRBJ1-1; D: -; V: TRBV18; size: -; DNA: TGTGCCAGCTCACCGACATTTCAGCAGAACACTGAAGCTTTCTTT; CDR3: CASSPTFQQNTEAFF
J: TRBJ2-3; D: TRBD2; V: TRBV5-4; size: once; DNA: TGTGCCAGCAGCCCTGGCGTAGCGGGATCAGATACGCAGTATTTT; CDR3: CASSPGVAGSDTQYF